The 15 T cell receptor beta chains below come from one sample, sequenced in a study of blood T cells in healthy people across ages. Next came a second PCR, run for roughly 6 to 11 cycles, which used a sample-barcoded 5' primer along with a J-beta primer mix. TCRdb redid the calling of the 5' RACE reads with MiXCR, one entry per CDR3 protein. The data contain 550,000 to 700,000 distinct CDR3 sequences, roughly 29% of them seen just once; the ten biggest clones take up 15% to 20%. The sequencing input was blood. The receptors originated from a woman aged 70-85 years in good health.

The chain has TRBV3-1 and TRBJ1-2; the D is unclear. The CDR3 is 13 amino acids. Germline V gene data show CDR1 as LGHDT and CDR2 as YNNKEL (reference sequence). The ends were cut back, 1 base at V and 5 bases at J, with 8 bases in the middle. In nucleotides, the CDR3 is TGTGCCAGCAGCCAAGTTGCCTCGTATGGCTACACCTTC. Translation gives CASSQVASYGYTF.

The sample holds a few counts of this clonotype. The chain links TRBV4-2 to TRBJ2-5; the D is unclear. CDR1 LGHNA and CDR2 YNFKEQ come from the germline V gene. The CDR3 runs 13 residues. V was clipped by 0 bases and J by 5 bases, with 7 bases between them. The CDR3 reads CASSQESEETQYF. The CDR3 region has the DNA TGTGCCAGCAGCCAAGAGAGTGAGGAGACCCAGTACTTC.

This clonotype has more than one count but fewer than ten. J is TRBJ1-2 and V is TRBV7-9; 7 bases are shared with TRBD1. The CDR3 consists of 14 residues. Germline assignment: CDR1 SEHNR and CDR2 FQNEAQ (reference sequence). After removal of 5 bases from V and 7 bases from J, the junction contained 10 bases not matched to a gene. This CDR3 reads CASSPLTGPTGYTF. In nucleotides, the CDR3 is TGTGCCAGCAGCCCCCTGACAGGGCCTACTGGCTACACCTTC. The variable domain in full, completed from reference TRBV7-9 and TRBJ1-2, reads DTGVSQNPRHKITKRGQNVTFRCDPISEHNRLYWYRQTLGQGPEFLTYFQNEAQLEKSRLLSDRFSAERPKGSFSTLEIQRTEQGDSAMYLCASSPLTGPTGYTFGSGTRLTVV.

This clonotype was picked up a small number of times. The chain joins TRBV11-2 to TRBJ2-5, with 12 bases lining up with TRBD2. Germline CDR1 and CDR2: SGHAT and FQNNGV. CDR3 size: 22 residues. V lost 1 base to trimming and J lost 4 bases; unmatched junction nucleotides: 22. Here the CDR3 DNA reads TGTGCCAGCAGCTTAGTGGGAAGTCTTGTTGTGGGGACTAGCGGGTGGCGAGAGACCCAGTACTTC. This encodes CASSLVGSLVVGTSGWRETQYF.

This chain connects TRBV7-9 to TRBJ2-1; TRBD2 matches at 14 bases. This CDR3 has 18 residues. The J segment lost 0 bases and the V segment lost 4 bases, leaving 5 bases of the junction unmatched. Germline-derived CDR1 and CDR2 are SEHNR and FQNEAQ (reference sequence). CDR3 loop: CASSSRTSGGFSYNEQFF. The DNA of the CDR3 is TGTGCCAGCAGCTCTAGGACTAGCGGGGGGTTCTCCTACAATGAGCAGTTCTTC. Based on the CDR3 plus reference TRBV7-9 and TRBJ2-1, the full variable domain is DTGVSQNPRHKITKRGQNVTFRCDPISEHNRLYWYRQTLGQGPEFLTYFQNEAQLEKSRLLSDRFSAERPKGSFSTLEIQRTEQGDSAMYLCASSSRTSGGFSYNEQFFGPGTRLTVL.

This clonotype showed up just a few times. The chain employs TRBV6-5 and TRBJ2-3; 10 bases match TRBD2. Germline CDR1 MNHEY, CDR2 SVGAGI. This CDR3 contains 15 residues. The V and J ends lost 6 bases and 6 bases, in that order; junction bases with no gene match: 9. In DNA, the CDR3 is TGTGCCAGCAGCGCTAGCGGGGGCGGAGGGGATACGCAGTATTTT. This codes for CASSASGGGGDTQYF.

The CDR3 loop is CSASKGYEQYF. For the CDR3, the DNA is TGCAGTGCTAGCAAAGGCTACGAGCAGTACTTC. This sequence joins TRBV20-1 and TRBJ2-7; D is uncertain. The CDR3 is 11 amino acids. Looked up from germline, CDR1 is DFQATT and CDR2 is SNEGSKA (reference sequence). Trimming removed 3 bases at V and 3 bases at J, with 6 bases between.

The chain joins TRBV12-3 or TRBV12-4 to TRBJ2-5; 8 bases agree with TRBD2. This CDR3 contains 15 residues. V lost 6 bases, J lost 1 base, and 7 bases stayed unmatched. DNA for the CDR3: TGTGCCAGCAGGGGAGCGGGGGCTCTCCAAGAGACCCAGTACTTC. Translation gives CASRGAGALQETQYF.

Only a few counts were recorded for this clonotype. The genes are TRBV6-1 and TRBJ1-3, with 7 bases that match TRBD1. The CDR3 runs 14 residues. CDR1 is MNHNS and CDR2 is SASEGT in the germline V gene. Unmatched junction bases numbered 4, after V lost 4 bases and J lost 4 bases. Here the CDR3 reads CASSGGTAGNTIYF. The CDR3 nucleotides read TGTGCCAGCAGTGGCGGGACAGCAGGAAACACCATATATTTT.

With respect to this clonotype: This may stem from a read error, because a much larger clone lies one nucleotide away. The V call is TRBV10-3, the J call TRBJ2-7; D remains unclear. This CDR3 has 12 residues. Germline V CDR1 and CDR2: ENHRY, SYGVKD. The CDR3 here is CAISDGYYEQCF. CDR3 coding DNA: TGTGCCATCAGTGACGGGTACTACGAGCAGTGCTTC.

This clonotype has only a few counts. The V call is TRBV14, the J call TRBJ2-1, with D unresolved. Trimming removed 3 bases at V and 8 bases at J, with 11 bases between. The CDR3 length is 13 residues. Per germline, CDR1 SGHDN and CDR2 FVKESK. The CDR3 loop reads CASSQIVRDEQFF. As DNA, the CDR3 is TGTGCCAGCAGCCAGATCGTTCGGGATGAGCAGTTCTTC.

J is TRBJ1-5 and V is TRBV24-1; 8 bases align to TRBD1. The CDR3 length is 15 residues. V dropped 3 bases and J dropped 5; count of bases not matched to a gene: 5. The germline V gene encodes CDR1 KGHDR and CDR2 SFDVKD. The DNA for the CDR3 is TGTGCCACCAGTGATATGGGACAGGAAGATCAGCCCCAGCATTTT. It yields the protein CATSDMGQEDQPQHF.

This clonotype was picked up many times. The V call is TRBV6-2 or TRBV6-3, the J call TRBJ1-4; a weak D match, TRBD1 (5 bases). CDR3 length: 17 residues. Trimming pared 8 bases from V and 7 bases from J, leaving 26 bases between. The germline CDR1 and CDR2 sequences are MNHEY and SVGEGT. The CDR3 DNA is TGTGCCAGCGGAACTTCATGGGACCTATCTGGAGGTGAAAAACTGTTTTTT. Translating gives CASGTSWDLSGGEKLFF.

This clonotype was detected many times. V and J are TRBV25-1 and TRBJ2-1; no definite D call. The V end lost 9 bases, the J end lost 3 bases, and 12 bases lay between the germline ends. There are 13 residues in the CDR3. Germline V gives CDR1 MGHDK, CDR2 SYGVNS. The CDR3 nucleotides are TGTGCCAGTCAGGTGGCTAACTACAATGAGCAGTTCTTC. It codes for CASQVANYNEQFF.

This clonotype was observed a handful of times. The rearrangement joins TRBV10-3 to TRBJ2-5, with a tentative D call TRBD1 (6 bases). Germline V gene sequence: CDR1 ENHRY, CDR2 SYGVKD. The V gene lost 11 bases and the J gene lost 1 base, with 14 bases spanning the gap. There are 13 residues in the CDR3. The CDR3 DNA sequence: TGTGCCTCGACGGACAGCGTCCAAGAGACCCAGTACTTC. This translates into CASTDSVQETQYF.